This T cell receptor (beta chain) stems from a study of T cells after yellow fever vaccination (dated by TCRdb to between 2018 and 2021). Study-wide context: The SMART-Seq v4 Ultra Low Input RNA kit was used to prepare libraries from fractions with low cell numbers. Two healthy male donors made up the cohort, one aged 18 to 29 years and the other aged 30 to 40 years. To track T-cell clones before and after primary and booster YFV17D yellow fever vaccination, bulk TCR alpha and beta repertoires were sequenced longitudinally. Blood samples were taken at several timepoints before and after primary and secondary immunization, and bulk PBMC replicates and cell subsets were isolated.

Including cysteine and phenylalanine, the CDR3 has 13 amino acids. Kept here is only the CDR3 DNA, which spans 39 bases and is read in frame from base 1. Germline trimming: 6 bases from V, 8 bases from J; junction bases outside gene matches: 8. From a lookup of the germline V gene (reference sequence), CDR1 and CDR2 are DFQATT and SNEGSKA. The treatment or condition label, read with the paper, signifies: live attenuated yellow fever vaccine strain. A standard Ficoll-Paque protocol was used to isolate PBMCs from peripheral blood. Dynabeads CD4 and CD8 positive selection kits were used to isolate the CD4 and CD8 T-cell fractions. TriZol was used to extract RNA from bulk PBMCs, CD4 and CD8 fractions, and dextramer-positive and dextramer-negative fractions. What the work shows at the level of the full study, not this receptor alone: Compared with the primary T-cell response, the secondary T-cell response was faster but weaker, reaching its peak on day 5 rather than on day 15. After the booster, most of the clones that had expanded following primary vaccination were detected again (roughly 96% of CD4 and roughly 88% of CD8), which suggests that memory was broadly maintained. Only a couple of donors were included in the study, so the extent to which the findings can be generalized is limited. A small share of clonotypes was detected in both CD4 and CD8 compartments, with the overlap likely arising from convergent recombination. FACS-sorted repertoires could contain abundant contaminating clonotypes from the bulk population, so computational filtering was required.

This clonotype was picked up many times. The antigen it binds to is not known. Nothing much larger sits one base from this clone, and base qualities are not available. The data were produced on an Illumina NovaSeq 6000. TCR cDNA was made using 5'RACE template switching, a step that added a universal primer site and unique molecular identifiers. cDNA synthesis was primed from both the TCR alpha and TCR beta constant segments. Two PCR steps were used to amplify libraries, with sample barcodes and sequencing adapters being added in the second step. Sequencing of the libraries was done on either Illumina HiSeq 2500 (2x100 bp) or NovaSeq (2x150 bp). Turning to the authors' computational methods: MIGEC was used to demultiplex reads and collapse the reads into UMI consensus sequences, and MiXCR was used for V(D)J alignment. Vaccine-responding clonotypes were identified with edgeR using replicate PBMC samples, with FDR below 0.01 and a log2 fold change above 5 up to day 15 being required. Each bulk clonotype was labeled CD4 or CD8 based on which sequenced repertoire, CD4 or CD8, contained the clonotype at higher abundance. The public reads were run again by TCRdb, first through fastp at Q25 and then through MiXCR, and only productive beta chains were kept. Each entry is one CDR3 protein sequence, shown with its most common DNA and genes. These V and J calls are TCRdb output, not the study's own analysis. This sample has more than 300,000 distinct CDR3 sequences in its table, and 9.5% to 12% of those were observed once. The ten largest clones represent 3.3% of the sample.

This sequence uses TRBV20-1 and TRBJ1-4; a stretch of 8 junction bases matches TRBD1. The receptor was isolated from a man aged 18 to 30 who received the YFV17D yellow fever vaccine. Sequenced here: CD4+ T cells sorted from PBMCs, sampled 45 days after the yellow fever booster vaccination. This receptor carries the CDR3 CSATGTGGEKLFF. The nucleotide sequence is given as TGCAGTGCAACCGGGACAGGCGGCGAAAAACTGTTTTTT.